Reported below is one T cell receptor beta chain. What it binds is unknown. The data were obtained in a study of early T cells in non-severe SARS-CoV-2 infection. At the level of the study: Unsorted whole blood bulk RNA was sequenced, with unpaired chains. Study-wide points: VDJdb matches were skewed toward anti-spike CD8 T cell responses.

Attached unique molecular identifiers marked individual cDNA molecules. TCRdb redid the calling of the 5' RACE reads with MiXCR, one entry per CDR3 protein. The sample lists about 81,000 distinct CDR3 sequences; more than 5% were seen once. CDR3 length equals 12 residues. Germline V lookup: CDR1 SEHNR, CDR2 FQNEAQ (reference sequence). Deletions cut 5 bases from V and 7 bases from J, with 9 bases between. Sequencing was performed on whole blood. The receptor was isolated from an adult who was a healthcare worker with PCR-confirmed SARS-CoV-2 infection or an uninfected control (not recorded which). The chain has TRBV7-9 and TRBJ2-1; D is ambiguous. The chain's CDR3 is CASSNLGNEQFF. The CDR3 region has the DNA TGTGCCAGCAGCAATCTGGGAAATGAGCAGTTCTTC.